This T cell receptor beta chain was obtained from a study of cytomegalovirus exposure and HLA in healthy donors. Study conclusions and caveats: V- and J-gene trimming in TCR beta was tied to a missense DCLRE1C variant by an analysis performed later. Listed as cytomegalovirus-associated were over 150 TCR beta chains.

As for this clone: Its target is unknown.

The V gene's germline CDR1 is MDHEN and CDR2 SYDVKM. The CDR3 has 13 residues. The V gene end was trimmed by 6 bases and the J gene end by 4 bases; junction bases not matched to a gene: 5. The PCR was carried out with 60 Vbeta primers and 13 Jbeta primers. TCRdb's table, derived via immunoSEQ multiplex PCR, lists solely in-frame clones and lacks some. The repertoire holds around 120,000 clones, with 80% as singletons. The chain recombines TRBV28 with TRBJ1-2; 7 bases map to TRBD1. This TCR was recovered from a man aged 45-65 years in good health and CMV-seronegative. Sample: PBMCs. The CDR3 DNA sequence: TGTGCCAGCAGGTCGACAGGGCTCTATGGCTACACCTTC. Translating gives CASRSTGLYGYTF.